Presented here are 30 T cell receptor beta chains from one specimen sequenced in a study of control samples from healthy donors and cancer patients. TCRdb's table, derived via immunoSEQ multiplex PCR, lists solely in-frame clones and lacks some. The sample includes 130,000 or so clones, approximately 90% seen only once; the top ten take around 3%. Sequenced: blood. The receptors shown here come from a man in his fifties in good health.

The J gene is TRBJ2-7, the V gene TRBV4-2, with D unresolved. CDR3 size: 15 residues. Germline CDR1 LGHNA, CDR2 YNFKEQ. V lost 0 bases, J lost 1 base, and 10 bases lay in between. The CDR3 loop reads CASSQDFSPSYEQYF. CDR3 bases: TGTGCCAGCAGCCAAGACTTCTCCCCATCCTACGAGCAGTACTTC.

The chain joins TRBV19 to TRBJ1-3; D is ambiguous. Germline V lookup: CDR1 LNHDA, CDR2 SQIVND (reference sequence). Trimming pared 9 bases from V and 0 bases from J, leaving 12 bases between. The CDR3 contains 14 residues. Here the CDR3 DNA reads TGTGCCAGCCACGGGCCGAACTCTGGAAACACCATATATTTT. Its protein is CASHGPNSGNTIYF.

V usage is TRBV3-1 (or the pseudogene TRBV3-2) and J usage is TRBJ2-5, with 11 nucleotides matching TRBD2. The CDR3 spans 15 residues. V lost 7 bases to trimming and J lost 2 bases; unmatched junction nucleotides: 6. Germline V gene data show CDR1 as LGHDT and CDR2 as YNNKEL (reference sequence). The CDR3 DNA sequence: TGTGCCAGCAACCTAGCGGGGGGCGGGCAAGAGACCCAGTACTTC. Translation gives CASNLAGGGQETQYF.

The table lists this clone with a count of one. This chain joins TRBV7-9 and TRBJ2-2; D may be TRBD1 (6 bases). There are 14 residues in the CDR3. Per the germline V gene, CDR1 is SEHNR and CDR2 is FQNEAQ (reference sequence). Trimming left V 8 bases short and J 4 bases short, with 14 bases between. The CDR3 here is CASVGQGITGELFF. CDR3 nucleotide sequence: TGTGCCAGCGTGGGGCAGGGGATCACCGGGGAGCTGTTTTTT. The whole variable domain, filled in from reference TRBV7-9 and TRBJ2-2, reads DTGVSQNPRHKITKRGQNVTFRCDPISEHNRLYWYRQTLGQGPEFLTYFQNEAQLEKSRLLSDRFSAERPKGSFSTLEIQRTEQGDSAMYLCASVGQGITGELFFGEGSRLTVL.

V usage is TRBV24-1 and J usage is TRBJ2-5; D gene ambiguous. Looked up from germline, CDR1 is KGHDR and CDR2 is SFDVKD. CDR3 size: 12 residues. V lost 1 base to trimming and J lost 3 bases, with 2 bases between them. The CDR3 protein is CATSDFKETQYF. The CDR3 bases are TGTGCCACCAGTGATTTCAAAGAGACCCAGTACTTC.

The CDR3 reads CASRQPGGDTQYF. The CDR3, as DNA: TGTGCCAGCAGACAACCCGGAGGAGATACGCAGTATTTT. The chain uses TRBV5-4 and TRBJ2-3; perhaps TRBD2 as D (5 bases). The CDR3 loop spans 13 amino acids. V shed 5 bases and J shed 5 bases, with 12 bases lying between them. The germline V gene encodes CDR1 SGHNT and CDR2 YYREEE (reference sequence).

The genes are TRBV18 and TRBJ2-3; 12 bases map to TRBD2. Germline loops: CDR1 KGHSH, CDR2 LQKENI. After removal of 0 bases from V and 2 bases from J, the junction contained 3 bases not matched to a gene. The length of the CDR3 is 17 residues. The CDR3 loop is CASSPPGLAGATDTQYF. CDR3 coding DNA: TGTGCCAGCTCACCACCGGGACTAGCGGGCGCCACAGATACGCAGTATTTT.

This clone was seen once. The rearrangement uses TRBV19 and TRBJ2-7; 9 bases agree with TRBD1. V shed 6 bases, J shed 2 bases, and the junction held 8 bases outside the gene matches. Germline-derived CDR1 and CDR2 are LNHDA and SQIVND (reference sequence). The CDR3 consists of 15 residues. CDR3 sequence (DNA): TGTGCCAGTAGGCGGGGGACAGGGTATACCTACGAGCAGTACTTC. Translation: CASRRGTGYTYEQYF.

The chain links TRBV5-1 to TRBJ2-3; weak D call: TRBD1 (5 bases). The CDR3 extends over 14 amino acids. Per germline, CDR1 SGHRS and CDR2 YFSETQ. Trimming took off 0 bases at V and 2 bases at J, with 7 bases between the two ends. CDR3 sequence: CASSLGQNTDTQYF. CDR3 bases: TGCGCCAGCAGCTTGGGACAGAACACAGATACGCAGTATTTT.

The DNA of the CDR3 is TGTGCCTGGCATAGGGACAGGGGGAGGACTGGGGCCAACGTCCTGACTTTC. Protein: CAWHRDRGRTGANVLTF. The V and J genes are TRBV30 and TRBJ2-6; 11 bases agree with TRBD1. From germline, CDR1 is GTSNPN and CDR2 SVGIG (reference sequence). This CDR3 is built from 17 residues. V trimming: 5 bases; J trimming: 2 bases; junction bases outside the gene matches: 8. The whole variable domain, filled in from reference TRBV30 and TRBJ2-6, reads SQTIHQWPATLVQPVGSPLSLECTVEGTSNPNLYWYRQAAGRGLQLLFYSVGIGQISSEVPQNLSASRPQDRQFILSSKKLLLSDSGFYLCAWHRDRGRTGANVLTFGAGSRLTVL.

The CDR3, as DNA: TGTGCCAGTGAGCGGGGTAGCAATCAGCCCCAGCATTTT. Its protein product is CASERGSNQPQHF. The chain combines TRBV7-3 with TRBJ1-5; D gene unclear. Per the germline V gene, CDR1 is SGHTA and CDR2 is FQGTGA. Between the trimmed V and J ends, which lost 9 bases and 0 bases, there was a span of 9 bases. This CDR3 region has 13 residues.

The chain has TRBV3-1 (or the pseudogene TRBV3-2) and TRBJ1-6, with 8 bases identical to TRBD1. The CDR3 extends over 15 amino acids. Trimming at V came to 4 bases and at J to 9 bases, leaving 8 bases not matched to a gene. Germline lookup yields CDR1 LGHDT and CDR2 YNNKEL (reference sequence). For the CDR3, the DNA is TGTGCCAGCAGCCCCCGGACAGGGTCTTCTTCACCCCTCCACTTT. Protein: CASSPRTGSSSPLHF.

The chain employs TRBV29-1 and TRBJ2-1; D is unclear. The CDR3 is made up of 14 amino acids. The ends were cut back, 4 bases at V and 4 bases at J, with 14 bases in the middle. Germline V gene sequence: CDR1 SQVTM, CDR2 ANQGSEA. The CDR3 is CSVVVGLQYNEQFF. The CDR3 nucleotides read TGCAGCGTTGTAGTGGGCCTCCAATACAATGAGCAGTTCTTC.

Comments on this clone: The same CDR3 arises from other DNA sequences in this sample as well. J is TRBJ1-1 and V is TRBV11-3; maybe TRBD1 (5 bases). The CDR3 contains 17 residues. V lost 6 bases and J lost 4, with 24 bases in between. In germline, CDR1 is SGHNT, CDR2 YENEEA. The CDR3 DNA follows: TGTGCCAGCAGTCGACACGACCGGTCGGGACGAGGCACTGAAGCTTTCTTT. It specifies CASSRHDRSGRGTEAFF.

The V call is TRBV11-3, the J call TRBJ2-7; 9 nucleotides line up with TRBD1. CDR3 length equals 15 residues. Trimming removed 0 bases from V and 3 bases from J; junction bases left unmatched: 3. Germline-derived CDR1 and CDR2 are SGHNT and YENEEA. The DNA of the CDR3 is TGTGCCAGCAGCTTAGATGGGGGACAGGGCTACGAGCAGTACTTC. Translation gives CASSLDGGQGYEQYF.

The table lists this clone with a few counts. The CDR3 coding sequence is TGCGCCAGCAGCCCGGGGATGAACACTGAAGCTTTCTTT. It codes for CASSPGMNTEAFF. V is TRBV5-1 and J is TRBJ1-1; no firm D call. The CDR3 extends over 13 amino acids. The germline V gene encodes CDR1 SGHRS and CDR2 YFSETQ. V lost 4 bases, J lost 0 bases, and 7 bases lay in between.

The V gene is TRBV12-3 or TRBV12-4, the J gene TRBJ1-2; 8 bases fit TRBD1. Trimming removed 5 bases from V and 7 bases from J; junction bases left unmatched: 3. The CDR3 runs to 12 residues. This chain's CDR3 is CASSQGAIGYTF. The CDR3, as DNA: TGTGCCAGCAGTCAGGGGGCAATTGGCTACACCTTC.

The CDR3 protein is CASSQDKVAGITDTQYF. In nucleotides, the CDR3 is TGTGCCAGCAGCCAAGATAAGGTAGCGGGGATCACAGATACGCAGTATTTT. This chain connects TRBV14 to TRBJ2-3; 8 positions match TRBD2. The CDR3 contains 17 residues. With 0 bases clipped from V and 2 bases from J, the junction kept 7 bases outside the gene matches. From germline, CDR1 is SGHDN and CDR2 FVKESK.

The V and J genes are TRBV19 and TRBJ1-1; no reliable D call. This CDR3 is 16 amino acids long. Germline loops: CDR1 LNHDA, CDR2 SQIVND (reference sequence). V was trimmed by 7 bases and J by 0 bases, leaving 18 bases between them. The CDR3 protein is CASKDSLKSLNTEAFF. The CDR3 coding sequence is TGTGCCAGTAAAGACTCTCTCAAATCTCTGAACACTGAAGCTTTCTTT.

V usage is TRBV6-5 and J usage is TRBJ1-1; D gene uncertain. CDR3 length equals 13 residues. V was pared by 0 bases and J by 4 bases, with 6 bases between. Germline values: CDR1 MNHEY, CDR2 SVGAGI. The CDR3, as DNA: TGTGCCAGCAGTTACTCGGGGATCACTGAAGCTTTCTTT. Its translation: CASSYSGITEAFF.

V and J are TRBV3-1 (or the pseudogene TRBV3-2) and TRBJ1-4; D is perhaps TRBD1 (6 bases). CDR1 is LGHDT, CDR2 YNNKEL, per germline (reference sequence). This CDR3 contains 16 residues. V was shortened by 0 bases and J by 1 base, with 9 bases between the two germline ends. The CDR3 DNA is TGTGCCAGCAGCCAAGAGGCAGGGGAAACTAATGAAAAACTGTTTTTT. Translation: CASSQEAGETNEKLFF.

The chain couples TRBV5-1 to TRBJ2-2; TRBD2 matches at 9 bases. After removal of 0 bases from V and 5 bases from J, the junction contained 8 bases not matched to a gene. CDR1 and CDR2 from the germline V gene are SGHRS and YFSETQ. This CDR3 has 17 amino acids. The CDR3 bases are TGCGCCAGCAGCTTGGACAGCGGGGGGCCGGGAACCGGGGAGCTGTTTTTT. Protein: CASSLDSGGPGTGELFF.

The V call is TRBV12-3 or TRBV12-4, the J call TRBJ2-7, with D perhaps TRBD2 (5 bases). V was shortened by 6 bases and J by 7 bases, with 10 bases between the two germline ends. The CDR3 has 11 residues. CDR3 sequence: CASSLREEQYF. The CDR3 DNA reads TGTGCCAGCAGCCTGAGGGAAGAGCAGTACTTC.

The chain joins TRBV28 to TRBJ1-3; D gene unclear. CDR1 is MDHEN and CDR2 is SYDVKM in the germline V gene. Between the trimmed V and J ends, which lost 8 bases and 1 base, there was a span of 12 bases. There are 14 residues in the CDR3. Here the CDR3 DNA reads TGTGCCAGCGGAGAAACAAGGTCTGGAAACACCATATATTTT. This gives the protein CASGETRSGNTIYF.

This rearrangement joins TRBV7-2 to TRBJ1-2; D is unresolved. This CDR3 contains 18 residues. Germline loops: CDR1 SGHTA, CDR2 FQGNSA. V was trimmed by 4 bases and J by 1 base, leaving 22 bases between them. The CDR3 nucleotides are TGTGCCAGCAGCTCCAACCCTGCGTCCGCTTCGCTTAACTATGGCTACACCTTC. Protein: CASSSNPASASLNYGYTF.

The J gene is TRBJ1-1, the V gene TRBV30, with D unclear. CDR1 is GTSNPN, CDR2 SVGIG, per germline (reference sequence). The CDR3 is 13 amino acids. Deletions cut 3 bases from V and 3 bases from J, with 11 bases between. Written as DNA, the CDR3 is TGTGCCTGGAGCTTAAGAAGGGACACTGAAGCTTTCTTT. Encoded protein: CAWSLRRDTEAFF.

The chain recombines TRBV7-3 with TRBJ1-2, with TRBD1 matching over 7 bases. Germline V gene lookup returns CDR1 SGHTA and CDR2 FQGTGA. J gave up 7 bases and V 3 bases, and 8 bases lay outside the gene matches. This CDR3 region has 14 residues. In DNA, the CDR3 is TGTGCCAGCAGCTTGGAGGGGGCTAGGGGTGGCTACACCTTC. Translating gives CASSLEGARGGYTF.

In nucleotides, the CDR3 is TGTGCCAGTAGTATAGATGGAGGGACGGTACAGCCCCAGCATTTT. Residues: CASSIDGGTVQPQHF. The chain has TRBV19 and TRBJ1-5, with D perhaps TRBD1 (5 bases). Germline V gene sequence: CDR1 LNHDA, CDR2 SQIVND (reference sequence). The CDR3 extends over 15 amino acids. Trimming removed 0 bases at V and 7 bases at J, with 13 bases between.

A word on this clone: An end of the junction differs from the germline gene, which may be a read error. The chain carries TRBV5-1 and TRBJ2-5; D is uncertain. Germline V CDR1 and CDR2: SGHRS, YFSETQ. The CDR3 is made up of 13 amino acids. CDR3 sequence (DNA): TGCGCCAGCAGCTTGGAGGATCAAGGGACCCAGTACTTC. Translating gives CASSLEDQGTQYF. Combining the CDR3 with reference TRBV5-1 and TRBJ2-5 gives the whole variable domain KAGVTQTPRYLIKTRGQQVTLSCSPISGHRSVSWYQQTPGQGLQFLFEYFSETQRNKGNFPGRFSGRQFSNSRSEMNVSTLELGDSALYLCASSLEDQGTQYFGPGTRLLVL.

The rearrangement joins TRBV30 to TRBJ2-1; weak D call: TRBD2 (5 bases). This CDR3 has 15 residues. CDR1 and CDR2 (germline): GTSNPN, SVGIG (reference sequence). Trimming left V 3 bases short and J 2 bases short, with 14 bases between. In DNA form, the CDR3 reads TGTGCCTGGAGAGGGAGACGGGTTCCCTACAATGAGCAGTTCTTC. Translating gives CAWRGRRVPYNEQFF. Combining the CDR3 with reference TRBV30 and TRBJ2-1 gives the whole variable domain SQTIHQWPATLVQPVGSPLSLECTVEGTSNPNLYWYRQAAGRGLQLLFYSVGIGQISSEVPQNLSASRPQDRQFILSSKKLLLSDSGFYLCAWRGRRVPYNEQFFGPGTRLTVL.